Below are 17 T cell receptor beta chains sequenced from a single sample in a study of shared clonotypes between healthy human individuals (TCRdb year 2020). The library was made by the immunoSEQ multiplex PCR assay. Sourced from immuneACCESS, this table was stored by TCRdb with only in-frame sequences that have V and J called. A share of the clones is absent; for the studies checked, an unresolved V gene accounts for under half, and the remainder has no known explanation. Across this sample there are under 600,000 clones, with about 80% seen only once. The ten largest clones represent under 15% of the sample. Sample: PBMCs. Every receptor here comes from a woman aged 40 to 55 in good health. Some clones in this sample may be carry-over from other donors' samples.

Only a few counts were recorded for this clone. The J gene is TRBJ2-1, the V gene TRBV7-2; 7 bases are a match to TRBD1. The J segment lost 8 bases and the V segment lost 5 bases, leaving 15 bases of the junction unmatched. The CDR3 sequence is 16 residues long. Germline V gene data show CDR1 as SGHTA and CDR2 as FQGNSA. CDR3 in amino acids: CASSPQTGKKFDEQFF. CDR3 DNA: TGTGCCAGCAGCCCTCAGACAGGGAAGAAGTTCGATGAGCAGTTCTTC. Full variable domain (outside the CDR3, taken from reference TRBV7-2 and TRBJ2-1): GAGVSQSPSNKVTEKGKDVELRCDPISGHTALYWYRQSLGQGLEFLIYFQGNSAPDKSGLPSDRFSAERTGGSVSTLTIQRTQQEDSAVYLCASSPQTGKKFDEQFFGPGTRLTVL.

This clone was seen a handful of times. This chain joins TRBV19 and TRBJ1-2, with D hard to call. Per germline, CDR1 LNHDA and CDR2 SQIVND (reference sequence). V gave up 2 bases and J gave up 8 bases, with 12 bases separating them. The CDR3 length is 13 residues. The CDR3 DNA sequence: TGTGCCAGTAGTATAACCCGGGCTGAGGGCTACACCTTC. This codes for CASSITRAEGYTF.

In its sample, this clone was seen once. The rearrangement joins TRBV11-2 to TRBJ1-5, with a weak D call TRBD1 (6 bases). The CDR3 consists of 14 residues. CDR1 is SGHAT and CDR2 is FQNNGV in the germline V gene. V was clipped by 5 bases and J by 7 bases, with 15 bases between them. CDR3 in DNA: TGTGCCAGCAGCCTACAGGGTGTCCGGCAGCCCCAGCATTTT. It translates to CASSLQGVRQPQHF.

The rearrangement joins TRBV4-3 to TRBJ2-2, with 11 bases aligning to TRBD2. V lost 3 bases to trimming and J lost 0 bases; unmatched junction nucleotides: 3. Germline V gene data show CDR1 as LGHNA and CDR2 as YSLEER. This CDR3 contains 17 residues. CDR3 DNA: TGCGCCAGCAGCCACCGACTAGCGGGATCGAACACCGGGGAGCTGTTTTTT. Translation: CASSHRLAGSNTGELFF.

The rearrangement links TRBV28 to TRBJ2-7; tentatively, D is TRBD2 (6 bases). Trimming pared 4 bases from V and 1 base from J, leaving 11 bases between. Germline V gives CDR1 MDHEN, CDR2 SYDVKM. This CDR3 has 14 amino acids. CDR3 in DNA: TGTGCCAGCAGTTCGACGGAGGGATCCTACGAGCAGTACTTC. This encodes CASSSTEGSYEQYF.

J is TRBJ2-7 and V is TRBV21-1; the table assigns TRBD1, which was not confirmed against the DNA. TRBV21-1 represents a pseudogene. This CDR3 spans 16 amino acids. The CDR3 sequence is CASTALGYRAEYEQYF. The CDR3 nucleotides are TGTGCCAGCACGGCCCTCGGATACAGGGCGGAATACGAGCAGTACTTC.

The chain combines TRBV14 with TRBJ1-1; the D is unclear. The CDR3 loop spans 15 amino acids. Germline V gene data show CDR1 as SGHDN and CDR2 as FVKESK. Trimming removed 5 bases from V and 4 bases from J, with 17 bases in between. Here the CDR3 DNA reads TGTGCCAGCAGCTTCTTAGGCGAGGTTAGCACTGAAGCTTTCTTT. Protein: CASSFLGEVSTEAFF.

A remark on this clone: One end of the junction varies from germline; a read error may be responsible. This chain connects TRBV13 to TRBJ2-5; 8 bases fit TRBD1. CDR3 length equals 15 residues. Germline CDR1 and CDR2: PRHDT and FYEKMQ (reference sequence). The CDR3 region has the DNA TGTGCCAGCAGCCGACCACAGGGGGACCATGAGACCCAGTACTTC. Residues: CASSRPQGDHETQYF.

The CDR3 DNA is TGTGCCAGCAGCTCAGCCGGGACTAGCGGGAGAGATAATGAGCAGTTCTTC. This translates into CASSSAGTSGRDNEQFF. J is TRBJ2-1 and V is TRBV7-9, with 14 bases matching TRBD2. This CDR3 comprises 17 residues. V dropped 4 bases and J dropped 7; count of bases not matched to a gene: 9. In germline, CDR1 is SEHNR, CDR2 FQNEAQ (reference sequence).

The CDR3 loop reads CASSSPTGGAFF. The CDR3 DNA reads TGTGCCAGCAGTTCACCGACGGGGGGAGCTTTCTTT. V usage is TRBV6-1 and J usage is TRBJ1-1, with a tentative D call TRBD1 (5 bases). CDR3 length: 12 amino acids. Germline V gene data show CDR1 as MNHNS and CDR2 as SASEGT. The V end lost 5 bases, the J end lost 10 bases, and 14 bases lay between the germline ends.

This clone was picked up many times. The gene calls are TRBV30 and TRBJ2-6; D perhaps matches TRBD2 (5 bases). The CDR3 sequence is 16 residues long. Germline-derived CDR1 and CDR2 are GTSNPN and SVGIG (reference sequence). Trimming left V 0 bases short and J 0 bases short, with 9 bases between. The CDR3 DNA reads TGTGCCTGGAGTGTTACGGGGTTCTCTGGGGCCAACGTCCTGACTTTC. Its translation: CAWSVTGFSGANVLTF.

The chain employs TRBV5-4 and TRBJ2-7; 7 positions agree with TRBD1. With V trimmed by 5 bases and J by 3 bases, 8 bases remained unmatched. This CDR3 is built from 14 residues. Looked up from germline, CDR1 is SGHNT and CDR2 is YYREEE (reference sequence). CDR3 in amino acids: CASSKGRQGYEQYF. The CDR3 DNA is TGTGCCAGCAGTAAAGGGAGACAGGGCTACGAGCAGTACTTC.

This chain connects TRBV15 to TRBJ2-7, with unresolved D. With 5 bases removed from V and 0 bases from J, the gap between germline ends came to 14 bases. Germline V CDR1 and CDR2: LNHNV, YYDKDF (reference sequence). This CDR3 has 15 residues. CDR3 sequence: CATSRAGPNSYEQYF. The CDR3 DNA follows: TGTGCCACCAGCCGTGCCGGGCCCAACTCCTACGAGCAGTACTTC.

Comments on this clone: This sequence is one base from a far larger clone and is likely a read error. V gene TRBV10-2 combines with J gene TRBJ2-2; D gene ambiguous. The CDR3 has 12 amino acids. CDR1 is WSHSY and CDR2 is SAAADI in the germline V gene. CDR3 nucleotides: TGCGCCAGCATTCACGACACCGTGGAGCTGTTTTTT. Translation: CASIHDTVELFF.

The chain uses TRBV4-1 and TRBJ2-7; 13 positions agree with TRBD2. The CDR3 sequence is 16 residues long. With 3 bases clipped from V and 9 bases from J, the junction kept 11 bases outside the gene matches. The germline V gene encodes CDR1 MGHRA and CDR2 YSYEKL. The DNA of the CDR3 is TGCGCCAGCAGCCAGACGGGCGGACTAGCGGGAGAAGTGCAGTACTTC. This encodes CASSQTGGLAGEVQYF.

The CDR3 nucleotides read TGTGCCAGCTCACCAGCCAGAGTCAAGGCCGGGGAGCTGTTTTTT. It translates to CASSPARVKAGELFF. This chain links TRBV18 with TRBJ2-2, with D unclear. V lost 2 bases and J 6 bases, leaving 13 bases between the germline ends. CDR1 and CDR2 (germline): KGHSH, LQKENI. This CDR3 spans 15 amino acids.

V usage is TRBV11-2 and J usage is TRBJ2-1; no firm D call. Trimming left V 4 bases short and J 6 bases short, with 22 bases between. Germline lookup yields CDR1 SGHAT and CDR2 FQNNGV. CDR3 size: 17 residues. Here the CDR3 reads CASSSRPALIRLNEQFF. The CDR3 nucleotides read TGTGCCAGCAGCTCCCGTCCCGCCCTTATCCGTCTCAATGAGCAGTTCTTC. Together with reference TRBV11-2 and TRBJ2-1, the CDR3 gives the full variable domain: EAGVAQSPRYKIIEKRQSVAFWCNPISGHATLYWYQQILGQGPKLLIQFQNNGVVDDSQLPKDRFSAERLKGVDSTLKIQPAKLEDSAVYLCASSSRPALIRLNEQFFGPGTRLTVL.